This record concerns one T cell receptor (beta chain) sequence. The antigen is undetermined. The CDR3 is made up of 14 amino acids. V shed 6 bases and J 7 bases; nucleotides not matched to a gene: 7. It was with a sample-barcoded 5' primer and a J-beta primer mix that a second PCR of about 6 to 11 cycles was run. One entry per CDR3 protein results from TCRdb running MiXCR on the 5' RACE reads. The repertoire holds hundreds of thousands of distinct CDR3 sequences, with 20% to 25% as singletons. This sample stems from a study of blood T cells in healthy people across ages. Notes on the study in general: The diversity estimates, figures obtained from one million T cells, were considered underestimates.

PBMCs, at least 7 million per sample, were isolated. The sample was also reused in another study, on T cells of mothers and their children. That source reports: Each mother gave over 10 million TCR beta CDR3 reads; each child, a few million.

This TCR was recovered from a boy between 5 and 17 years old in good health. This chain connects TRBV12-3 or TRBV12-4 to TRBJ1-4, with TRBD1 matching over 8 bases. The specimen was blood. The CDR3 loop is CASRRQGSGEKLFF. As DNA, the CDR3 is TGTGCCAGCAGGAGACAGGGGTCGGGTGAAAAACTGTTTTTT.